This is a list of T cell receptor beta chains from one sample in a study of beta chain features in type 1 diabetes. Clones were sequenced by immunoSEQ multiplex PCR, and TCRdb holds only the in-frame ones, with some missing. The data show around 690,000 clones, 12% seen once. The sequenced sample consisted of naive CD4+ T cells from blood. The source of these receptors is a man aged 30 to 45 with type 1 diabetes. CDR3s include the opening cysteine and the closing phenylalanine or tryptophan. The order of the fields is clone size, D gene, V gene, J gene, CDR3 protein, CDR3 DNA. A D gene is named only where the DNA matches it firmly. Only some rows state a clone size, as once, few, many or a class for expanded clones.

size: NA; D: NA; V: TRBV5-6; J: TRBJ2-3; CDR3: CASSFNGGTDPSTDTQYF; DNA: TGTGCCAGCAGCTTTAATGGGGGGACAGATCCTAGCACAGATACGCAGTATTTT
size: NA; D: NA; V: TRBV18; J: TRBJ1-5; CDR3: CASSPRSGEDQPQHF; DNA: TGTGCCAGCTCCCCGAGGAGTGGGGAGGATCAGCCCCAGCATTTT
size: few; D: NA; V: TRBV11-2; J: TRBJ2-7; CDR3: CASSPQGRYEQYF; DNA: TGTGCCAGCAGCCCTCAGGGGAGGTACGAGCAGTACTTC
size: few; D: TRBD1; V: TRBV11-2; J: TRBJ1-5; CDR3: CASSTGDGRQPQHF; DNA: TGTGCCAGCAGCACAGGGGACGGTCGTCAGCCCCAGCATTTT
size: few; D: NA; V: TRBV7-9; J: TRBJ2-7; CDR3: CASSLQGPREQYF; DNA: TGTGCCAGCAGCCTACAGGGCCCCCGCGAGCAGTACTTC
size: few; D: NA; V: TRBV5-1; J: TRBJ1-1; CDR3: CASSLVRDGNTEAFF; DNA: TGCGCCAGCAGCTTGGTTAGGGACGGTAACACTGAAGCTTTCTTT
size: NA; D: NA; V: TRBV11-2; J: TRBJ2-5; CDR3: CASSLGAGPEETQYF; DNA: TGTGCCAGCAGCCTAGGGGCGGGGCCAGAAGAGACCCAGTACTTC
size: few; D: TRBD1; V: TRBV9; J: TRBJ1-2; CDR3: CASSADPGQNYGYTF; DNA: TGTGCCAGCAGCGCAGATCCGGGACAGAACTATGGCTACACCTTC
size: few; D: TRBD1; V: TRBV4-2; J: TRBJ1-4; CDR3: CASSQTAGGQGDEKLFF; DNA: TGTGCCAGCAGCCAAACGGCCGGGGGGCAGGGGGATGAAAAACTGTTTTTT
size: NA; D: TRBD1; V: TRBV6-5; J: TRBJ1-6; CDR3: CASSQSDRGHSPLHF; DNA: TGTGCCAGCAGTCAGTCCGACAGGGGGCATTCACCCCTCCACTTT
size: few; D: NA; V: TRBV7-9; J: TRBJ2-1; CDR3: CASTLLRGNRYNEQFF; DNA: TGTGCCAGCACCTTATTACGGGGTAACCGTTACAATGAGCAGTTCTTC
size: few; D: NA; V: TRBV7-9; J: TRBJ1-1; CDR3: CASSLPGARRANEAFF; DNA: TGTGCCAGCAGCTTGCCTGGAGCGCGGAGGGCCAATGAAGCTTTCTTT
size: few; D: NA; V: TRBV4-3; J: TRBJ2-3; CDR3: CASSQMAGPQFTDTQYF; DNA: TGCGCCAGCAGCCAAATGGCCGGGCCGCAATTCACAGATACGCAGTATTTT
size: few; D: NA; V: TRBV7-2; J: TRBJ1-5; CDR3: CASSLAKNQPQHF; DNA: TGTGCCAGCAGCTTAGCAAAGAATCAGCCCCAGCATTTT
size: few; D: NA; V: TRBV9; J: TRBJ2-3; CDR3: CASSAGQGGDTQYF; DNA: TGTGCCAGCAGCGCCGGGCAAGGAGGAGATACGCAGTATTTT
size: few; D: NA; V: TRBV29-1; J: TRBJ1-1; CDR3: CSVEQTENTEAFF; DNA: TGCAGCGTTGAGCAGACAGAGAACACTGAAGCTTTCTTT
size: NA; D: NA; V: TRBV27; J: TRBJ1-2; CDR3: CASSFKSGRSGWGPRTSYGYTF; DNA: TGTGCCAGCAGTTTTAAGTCGGGGCGAAGTGGTTGGGGACCTCGGACCTCCTATGGCTACACCTTC
size: NA; D: NA; V: TRBV14; J: TRBJ1-1; CDR3: CASSPDWNTEAFF; DNA: TGTGCCAGCAGCCCCGACTGGAACACTGAAGCTTTCTTT
size: few; D: TRBD2; V: TRBV29-1; J: TRBJ2-5; CDR3: CSSWTSGGKNYGTQYF; DNA: TGCAGCTCATGGACTAGCGGGGGAAAGAATTATGGGACCCAGTACTTC
size: NA; D: TRBD1; V: TRBV7-6; J: TRBJ1-3; CDR3: CASSSGQVGNTIYF; DNA: TGTGCCAGCAGCTCCGGACAGGTTGGAAACACCATATATTTT